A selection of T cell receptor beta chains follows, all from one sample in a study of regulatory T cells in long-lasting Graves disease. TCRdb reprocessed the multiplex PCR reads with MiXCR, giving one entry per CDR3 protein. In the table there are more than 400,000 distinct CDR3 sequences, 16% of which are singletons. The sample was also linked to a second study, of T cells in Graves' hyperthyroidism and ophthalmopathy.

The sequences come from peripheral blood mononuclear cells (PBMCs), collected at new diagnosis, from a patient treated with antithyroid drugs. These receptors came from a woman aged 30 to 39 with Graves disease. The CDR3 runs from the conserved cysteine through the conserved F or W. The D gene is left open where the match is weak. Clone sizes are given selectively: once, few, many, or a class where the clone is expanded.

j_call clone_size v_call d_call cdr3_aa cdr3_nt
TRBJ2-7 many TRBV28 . CASSYGQSSSYEQYF TGTGCCAGCAGCTACGGACAGTCCAGCTCCTACGAGCAGTACTTC
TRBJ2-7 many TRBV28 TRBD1 CASSQGQGDYEQYF TGTGCCAGCAGCCAGGGACAGGGGGACTACGAGCAGTACTTC
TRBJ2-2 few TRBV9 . CASSVEAEPNTGELFF TGTGCCAGCAGCGTAGAAGCGGAGCCGAACACCGGGGAGCTGTTTTTT
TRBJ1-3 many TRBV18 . CASSPLDRPSGDTIYF TGTGCCAGCTCACCGCTGGACCGCCCCTCTGGAGACACCATATATTTT
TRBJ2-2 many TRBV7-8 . CASSFGFREPGELFF TGTGCCAGCAGCTTTGGGTTTCGGGAGCCCGGGGAGCTGTTTTTT
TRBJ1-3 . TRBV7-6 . CASSPSHGNSGNTIYF TGTGCCAGCAGCCCATCCCACGGAAACTCTGGAAACACCATATATTTT
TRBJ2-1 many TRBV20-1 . CSASRWVGASSYNEQFF TGCAGTGCTAGTCGGTGGGTAGGAGCCAGCTCCTACAATGAGCAGTTCTTC
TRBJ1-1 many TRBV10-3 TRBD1 CAIRGDSEAFF TGTGCCATCAGGGGGGACAGTGAAGCTTTCTTT
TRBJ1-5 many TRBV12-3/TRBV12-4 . CASSLDRGASNQPQHF TGTGCCAGCAGCCTTGACCGGGGGGCGAGCAATCAGCCCCAGCATTTT
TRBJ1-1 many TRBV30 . CAWGRRIYEAFF TGTGCCTGGGGCAGACGAATCTATGAAGCTTTCTTT
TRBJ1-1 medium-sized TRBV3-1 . CASSQPDRSYMNTEAFF TGTGCCAGCAGCCAACCCGACAGGAGCTACATGAACACTGAAGCTTTCTTT
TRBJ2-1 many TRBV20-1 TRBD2 CSAKAGGYNEQFF TGCAGTGCAAAGGCGGGGGGTTACAATGAGCAGTTCTTC
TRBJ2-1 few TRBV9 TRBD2 CASSVAGGVNEQFF TGTGCCAGCAGCGTAGCGGGAGGGGTCAATGAGCAGTTCTTC
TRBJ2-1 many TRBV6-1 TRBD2 CASGLADNEQFF TGTGCCAGCGGGCTAGCGGACAATGAGCAGTTCTTC
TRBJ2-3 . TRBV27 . CASSSGIITDTQYF TGTGCCAGCAGTAGCGGAATTATCACAGATACGCAGTATTTT
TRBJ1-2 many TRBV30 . CAWSRGGNYGYTF TGTGCCTGGAGTCGGGGAGGTAACTATGGCTACACCTTC
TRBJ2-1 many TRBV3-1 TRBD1 CASTDRDNEQFF TGTGCCAGCACGGACAGGGACAATGAGCAGTTCTTC
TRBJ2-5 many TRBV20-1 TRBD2 CSARPTTSGSWETQYF TGCAGTGCTAGACCGACGACTAGCGGGAGTTGGGAGACCCAGTACTTC
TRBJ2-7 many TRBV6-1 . CASSPRRASGEQYF TGTGCCAGCAGCCCCAGGAGGGCATCAGGCGAGCAGTACTTC
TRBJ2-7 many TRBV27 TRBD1 CASSSRTGVYEQYF TGTGCCAGCAGTTCCAGGACAGGGGTCTACGAGCAGTACTTC
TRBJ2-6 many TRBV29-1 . CSVAQNVGANVLTF TGCAGCGTTGCGCAAAATGTCGGGGCCAACGTCCTGACTTTC
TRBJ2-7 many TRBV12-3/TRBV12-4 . CASTGVGGEQYF TGTGCCAGTACAGGGGTGGGGGGCGAGCAGTACTTC
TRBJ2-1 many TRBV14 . CASSQVLGAYNEQFF TGTGCCAGCAGCCAAGTTCTAGGAGCGTACAATGAGCAGTTCTTC
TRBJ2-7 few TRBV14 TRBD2 CASSQEAGGPREQYF TGTGCCAGCAGCCAAGAGGCGGGAGGGCCCCGCGAGCAGTACTTC
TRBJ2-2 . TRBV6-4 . CASSEIANTGELFF TGTGCCAGCAGTGAAATAGCGAACACCGGGGAGCTGTTTTTT
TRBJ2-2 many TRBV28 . CASSWGRIGELFF TGTGCCAGCAGTTGGGGACGGATCGGGGAGCTGTTTTTT
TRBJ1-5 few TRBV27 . CASGDRYSGGNQPQHF TGTGCCAGTGGGGACCGTTATAGCGGGGGCAATCAGCCCCAGCATTTT
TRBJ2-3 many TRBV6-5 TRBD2 CASSYSFGTSGRRGTDTQYF TGTGCCAGCAGTTACTCGTTTGGGACTAGCGGACGACGGGGCACAGATACGCAGTATTTT
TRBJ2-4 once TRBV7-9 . CASSLDRIAKNIQYF TGTGCCAGCAGCTTAGATAGGATAGCCAAAAACATTCAGTACTTC
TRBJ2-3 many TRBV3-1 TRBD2 CASSRAWGLAGATDTQYF TGTGCCAGCAGCCGAGCCTGGGGACTAGCGGGAGCCACAGATACGCAGTATTTT
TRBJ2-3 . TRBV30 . CAWSVGLGGRVTDTQYF TGTGCCTGGAGTGTCGGGCTTGGGGGACGGGTCACAGATACGCAGTATTTT
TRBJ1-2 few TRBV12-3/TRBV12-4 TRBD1 CASSRDRKNYGYTF TGTGCCAGCAGCCGGGACAGGAAAAACTATGGCTACACCTTC
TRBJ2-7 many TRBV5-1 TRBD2 CASSLGTSGRAPLYLYEQYF TGCGCCAGCAGTCTCGGGACTAGCGGGAGGGCTCCACTCTACCTTTACGAGCAGTACTTC
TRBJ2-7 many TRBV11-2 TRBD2 CASSLGLAGVYEQYF TGTGCCAGCAGCCTGGGACTAGCGGGAGTCTACGAGCAGTACTTC
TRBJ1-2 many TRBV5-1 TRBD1 CASSARDDREGGYTF TGCGCCAGCAGCGCCCGCGACGACAGGGAGGGAGGCTACACCTTC
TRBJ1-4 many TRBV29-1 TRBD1 CSVVGQGNEKLFF TGCAGCGTTGTGGGACAGGGGAATGAAAAACTGTTTTTT
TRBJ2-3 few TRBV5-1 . CASSFGVETTQYF TGCGCCAGCAGCTTCGGAGTAGAAACTACGCAGTATTTT
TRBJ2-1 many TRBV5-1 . CASSLDYPGTHNEQFF TGCGCCAGCAGCTTGGACTACCCGGGCACCCACAATGAGCAGTTCTTC
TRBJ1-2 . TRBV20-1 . CSARVAETNYGYTF TGCAGTGCTAGAGTCGCAGAGACTAACTATGGCTACACCTTC
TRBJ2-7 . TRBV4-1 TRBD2 CASSQDPPSSGVLVGSSYEQYF TGCGCCAGCAGCCAAGATCCCCCATCAAGCGGGGTTCTGGTGGGAAGCTCCTACGAGCAGTACTTC
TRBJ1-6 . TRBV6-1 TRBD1 CASSETGASSPLHF TGTGCCAGCAGTGAAACAGGGGCGAGTTCACCCCTCCACTTT
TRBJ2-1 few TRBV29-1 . CSVEGHRELNEQFF TGCAGCGTTGAGGGACACAGGGAATTGAATGAGCAGTTCTTC
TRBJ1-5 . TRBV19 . CASHIAPSNQPQHF TGTGCCAGTCATATCGCCCCTAGCAATCAGCCCCAGCATTTT
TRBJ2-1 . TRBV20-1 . CSARDDWFTGNEQFF TGCAGTGCTAGGGACGACTGGTTTACTGGAAATGAGCAGTTCTTC
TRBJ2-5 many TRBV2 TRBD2 CASSERENRETQYF TGTGCCAGCAGTGAGCGGGAGAACCGGGAGACCCAGTACTTC
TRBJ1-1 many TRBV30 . CAWSVGGTEAFF TGTGCCTGGAGTGTCGGGGGGACTGAAGCTTTCTTT
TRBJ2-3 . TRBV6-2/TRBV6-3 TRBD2 CASSYEREGQGVDTQYF TGTGCCAGCAGTTACGAGCGGGAGGGCCAAGGTGTAGATACGCAGTATTTT
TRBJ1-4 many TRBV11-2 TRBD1 CASSFNIGTGNEKLFF TGTGCCAGCAGCTTTAACATCGGGACAGGGAATGAAAAACTGTTTTTT
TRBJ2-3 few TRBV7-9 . CASSLAPSANADTQYF TGTGCCAGCAGCTTAGCGCCCAGCGCGAACGCAGATACGCAGTATTTT
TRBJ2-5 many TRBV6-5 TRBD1 CASSYKPGQGETQYF TGTGCCAGCAGTTACAAACCGGGACAGGGAGAGACCCAGTACTTC
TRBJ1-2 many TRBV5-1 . CAKTANYGYTF TGCGCCAAGACAGCTAACTATGGCTACACCTTC
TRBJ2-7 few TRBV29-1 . CSVEEGYEQYF TGCAGCGTTGAAGAGGGCTACGAGCAGTACTTC
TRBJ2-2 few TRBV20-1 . CSAMSPQNTNTGELFF TGCAGTGCTATGTCCCCGCAGAATACGAACACCGGGGAGCTGTTTTTT
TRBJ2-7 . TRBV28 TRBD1 CASSRQGAGEQYF TGTGCCAGCAGTAGGCAGGGGGCGGGCGAGCAGTACTTC
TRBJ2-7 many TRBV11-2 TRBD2 CASSPLEAGGEDEQYF TGTGCCAGCAGCCCACTTGAGGCGGGAGGGGAAGACGAGCAGTACTTC